This T cell receptor beta chain was sequenced in a study of beta chain features in type 1 diabetes. Study as a whole: Healthy donors and patients had similar age, gender and cell yields.

V shed 5 bases and J shed 7 bases, with 13 bases lying between them. The CDR3 is 12 residues long. Germline-derived CDR1 and CDR2 are SQVTM and ANQGSEA. A remark on this clone: Its antigen is not known.

Study-level points and caveats: Shortening that was moderate but significant affected the TCRB CDR3s of Type 1 diabetes patients in all four CD4+ subsets.

Sequenced material consisted of expressed TCRB transcripts (all of the isolated RNA was reverse transcribed). Profiled with immunoSEQ multiplex PCR; TCRdb holds only in-frame clones, not every one. The sample consists of about 370,000 clones, 8.5% to 10% of them appearing once. Sorting of CD4+ naive, central memory, regulatory and stem cell-like memory cells was performed via CD45RO/CCR7/CD25/CD127/CD95/CD27. The origin of this receptor is a man younger than 45 with type 1 diabetes. V usage is TRBV29-1 and J usage is TRBJ2-3, with D unresolved. What was sequenced was central memory CD4+ T cells from blood. CDR3 sequence: CSVTPRENTQYF. In DNA, the CDR3 is TGCAGCGTTACCCCCCGCGAGAATACGCAGTATTTT.